Below, one T cell receptor (beta chain) is given with its context. Its target antigen remains unknown. There are no base qualities to consult, and no much larger clone falls within one base. The data stem from a study of blood T cell repertoires in COVID-19 (TCRdb year 2020). Describing the broader study: Samples from collaborators originated in the United States, Italy and Spain and spanned both the acute and convalescent phases of COVID-19. The prospective study material was composed of cDNA or gDNA derived from T cells, B-cell-depleted T cells, or PBMCs. The dataset comprised deeply sampled blood TCRbeta repertoires from subjects exposed to, actively infected with, or recovered from COVID-19. The repertoires were released in a freely available public database intended as a resource for research on the immune response to SARS-CoV-2. Samples came from the ongoing ImmuneRACE study (first 160 participants) plus 1,254 subjects from 6 global collaborators. The sample metadata nearly always contained a de-identified subject ID, COVID-19 status, age in years and sex. Where available, HLA class I and class II types were obtained from metadata supplied by the sample provider rather than from assay-based typing. Overall study outcomes, separate from this receptor: How much clinical and demographic metadata was included differed by source and by participant, and the metadata was provided uncurated.

The immunoSEQ Assay, a bias-controlled multiplex PCR, was used to amplify TCRbeta CDR3 regions from genomic DNA. Per the source publication's procedure: Within the assay, amplification of reference gene primers was used to estimate how many nucleated cells each sample contained. To quantify the absolute abundance of each unique TCRbeta CDR3 rearrangement, sequence reads were collapsed and filtered. For each sample, productive Simpson clonality was calculated as the square root of Simpson's diversity index over productive rearrangements. The table was pulled from immuneACCESS by TCRdb, which kept in-frame rearrangements only. Such tables lose some clones; where checked, under half of the loss comes from unresolved V genes, and the rest has no known cause. V and J calls and clone size are as listed in that table; D and trimming were resolved from the DNA. The sample contains 200,000 to 250,000 clones, approximately 80% of them found a single time. 3% to 4% of the sample goes to the ten largest clones.

At the junction V is shortened by 3 bases and J by 2 bases; bases outside the gene matches: 10. CDR1 and CDR2 were assigned from the germline V gene as SGHRS and YFSETQ. The CDR3 contains 17 residues, cysteine and phenylalanine counted. Only CDR3 DNA is held: 51 bases, read in frame from base 1. In the prospective study, participants were roughly 18 to 100 years old, resided in about two dozen geographic areas of the United States, and were enrolled through a virtual design. In the prospective study, participants were assigned to cohorts based on the clinical history participants reported in a screening survey and a study questionnaire. For ImmuneRACE Cohort 3, a participant was defined as recovered based on two consecutive negative NP/OP PCR tests, clearance by a healthcare professional, or resolution of symptoms. In the prospective study, mobile phlebotomists collected whole blood, serum and a nasopharyngeal or oropharyngeal swab from each participant. Over a roughly two-month period, participants in the prospective study had the option of providing additional blood draws and questionnaires. Prospective study blood samples were shipped either frozen or at room temperature before DNA extraction.

The sample was PBMCs or T cells enriched from blood (not recorded which). Here the chain combines TRBV5-1 and TRBJ2-3; 9 middle bases align to TRBD2. This TCR was sampled from a woman aged 60-70 years who had recovered from COVID-19. The nucleotide sequence is given as TGCGCCAGCAGCTGGGGTCTAGCGGGAATCAACACAGATACGCAGTATTTT. Its protein is CASSWGLAGINTDTQYF.